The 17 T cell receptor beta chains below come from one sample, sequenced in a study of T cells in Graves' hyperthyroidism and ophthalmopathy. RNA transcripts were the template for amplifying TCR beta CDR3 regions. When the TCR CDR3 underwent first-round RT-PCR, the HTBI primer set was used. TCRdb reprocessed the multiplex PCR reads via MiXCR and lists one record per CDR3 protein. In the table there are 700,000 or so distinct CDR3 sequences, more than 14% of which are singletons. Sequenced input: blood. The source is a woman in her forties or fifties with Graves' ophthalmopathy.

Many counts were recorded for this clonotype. The DNA of the CDR3 is TGCAGCGTTGACGGACAGGGGGCCGGGGAGACCCAGTACTTC. Protein: CSVDGQGAGETQYF. The chain has TRBV29-1 and TRBJ2-5, with 11 bases identical to TRBD1. The CDR3 covers 14 residues. The J segment lost 5 bases and the V segment lost 3 bases, leaving 5 bases of the junction unmatched. CDR1 and CDR2 from the germline V gene are SQVTM and ANQGSEA. The full variable domain, with the rest looked up from reference TRBV29-1 and TRBJ2-5, is SAVISQKPSRDICQRGTSLTIQCQVDSQVTMMFWYRQQPGQSLTLIATANQGSEATYESGFVIDKFPISRPNLTFSTLTVSNMSPEDSSIYLCSVDGQGAGETQYFGPGTRLLVL.

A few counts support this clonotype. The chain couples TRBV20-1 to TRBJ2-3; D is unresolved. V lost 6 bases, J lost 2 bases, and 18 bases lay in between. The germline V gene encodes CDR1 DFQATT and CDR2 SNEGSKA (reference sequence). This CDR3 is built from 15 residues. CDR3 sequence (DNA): TGCAGTGCCTCCTTACCACTCTTCAACACAGATACGCAGTATTTT. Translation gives CSASLPLFNTDTQYF.

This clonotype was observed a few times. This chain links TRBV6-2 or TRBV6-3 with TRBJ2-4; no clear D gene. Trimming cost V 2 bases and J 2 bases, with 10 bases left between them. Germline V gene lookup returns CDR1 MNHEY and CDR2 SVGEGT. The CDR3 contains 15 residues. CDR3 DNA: TGTGCCAGCAGTTACCTGGGGTATACCAAAAACATTCAGTACTTC. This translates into CASSYLGYTKNIQYF.

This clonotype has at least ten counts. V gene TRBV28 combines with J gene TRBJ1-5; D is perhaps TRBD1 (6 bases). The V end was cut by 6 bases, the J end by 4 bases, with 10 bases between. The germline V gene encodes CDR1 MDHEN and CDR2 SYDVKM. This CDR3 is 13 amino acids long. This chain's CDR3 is CASRPQGNQPQHF. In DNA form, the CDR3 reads TGTGCCAGCAGACCTCAGGGGAATCAGCCCCAGCATTTT.

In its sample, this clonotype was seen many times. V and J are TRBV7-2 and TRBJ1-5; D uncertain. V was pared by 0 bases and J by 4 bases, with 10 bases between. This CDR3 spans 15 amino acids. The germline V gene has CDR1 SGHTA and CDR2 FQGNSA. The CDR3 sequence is CASSLAGVLNQPQHF. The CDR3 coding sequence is TGTGCCAGCAGCTTAGCCGGGGTTCTGAATCAGCCCCAGCATTTT.

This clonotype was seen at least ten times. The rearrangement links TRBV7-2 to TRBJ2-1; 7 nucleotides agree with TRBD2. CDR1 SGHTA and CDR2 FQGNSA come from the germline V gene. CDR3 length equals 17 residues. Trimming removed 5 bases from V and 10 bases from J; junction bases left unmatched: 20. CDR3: CASSQISGVLLTGEQFF. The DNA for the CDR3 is TGTGCCAGCAGCCAAATAAGCGGGGTTTTATTAACGGGGGAGCAGTTCTTC.

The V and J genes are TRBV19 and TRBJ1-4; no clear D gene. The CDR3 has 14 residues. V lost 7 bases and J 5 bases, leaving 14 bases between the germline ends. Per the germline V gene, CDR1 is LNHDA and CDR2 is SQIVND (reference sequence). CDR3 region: CASTTRTGNEKLFF. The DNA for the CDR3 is TGTGCCAGTACCACCCGGACTGGCAATGAAAAACTGTTTTTT.

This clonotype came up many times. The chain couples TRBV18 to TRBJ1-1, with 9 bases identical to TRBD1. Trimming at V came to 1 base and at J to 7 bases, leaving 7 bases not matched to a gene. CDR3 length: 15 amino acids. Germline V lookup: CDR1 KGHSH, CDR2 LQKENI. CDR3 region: CASSPLTGGTIEAFF. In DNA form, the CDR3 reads TGTGCCAGCTCACCACTGACAGGGGGAACCATTGAAGCTTTCTTT.

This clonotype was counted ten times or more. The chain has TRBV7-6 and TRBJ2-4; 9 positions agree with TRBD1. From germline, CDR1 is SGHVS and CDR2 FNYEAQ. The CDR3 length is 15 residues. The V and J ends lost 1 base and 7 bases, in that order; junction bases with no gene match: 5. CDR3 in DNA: TGTGCCAGCAGCTTAGAGGGACAGGGACCCAACATTCAGTACTTC. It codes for CASSLEGQGPNIQYF.

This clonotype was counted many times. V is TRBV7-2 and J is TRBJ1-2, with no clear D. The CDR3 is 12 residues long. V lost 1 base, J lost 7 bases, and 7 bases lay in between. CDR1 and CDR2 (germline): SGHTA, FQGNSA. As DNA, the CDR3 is TGTGCCAGCAGCTTAGACCTATTTGGCTACACCTTC. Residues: CASSLDLFGYTF.

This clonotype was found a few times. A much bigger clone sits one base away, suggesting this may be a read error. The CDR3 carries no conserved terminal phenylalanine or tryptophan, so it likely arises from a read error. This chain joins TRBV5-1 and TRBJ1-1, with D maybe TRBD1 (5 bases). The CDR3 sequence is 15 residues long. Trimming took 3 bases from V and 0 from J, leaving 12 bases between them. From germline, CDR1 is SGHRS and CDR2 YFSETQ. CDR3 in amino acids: CASSWRGSMNTEAFS. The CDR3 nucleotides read TGCGCCAGCAGCTGGAGGGGCAGCATGAACACTGAAGCTTTCTCT.

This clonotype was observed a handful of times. The CDR3: CASSTTGAGELFF. The CDR3 bases are TGCGCCAGCAGCACCACAGGGGCCGGGGAGCTGTTTTTT. The chain carries TRBV5-1 and TRBJ2-2, with 7 bases matching TRBD1. Germline CDR1 is SGHRS and CDR2 is YFSETQ. There are 13 residues in the CDR3. The V gene end was trimmed by 4 bases and the J gene end by 6 bases; junction bases not matched to a gene: 3.

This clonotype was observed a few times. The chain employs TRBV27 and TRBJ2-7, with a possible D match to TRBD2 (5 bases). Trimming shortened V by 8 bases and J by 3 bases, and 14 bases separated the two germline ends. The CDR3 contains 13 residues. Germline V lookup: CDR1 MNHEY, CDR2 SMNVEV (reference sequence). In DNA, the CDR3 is TGTGCCAGCCGCCTCCGGGGAAACTACGAGCAGTACTTC. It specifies CASRLRGNYEQYF.

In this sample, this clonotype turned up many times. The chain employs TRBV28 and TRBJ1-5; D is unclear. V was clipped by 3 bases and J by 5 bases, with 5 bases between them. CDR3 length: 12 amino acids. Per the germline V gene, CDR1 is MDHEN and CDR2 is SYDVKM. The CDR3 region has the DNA TGTGCCAGCAGTTTTGAGGATCAGCCCCAGCATTTT. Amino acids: CASSFEDQPQHF.

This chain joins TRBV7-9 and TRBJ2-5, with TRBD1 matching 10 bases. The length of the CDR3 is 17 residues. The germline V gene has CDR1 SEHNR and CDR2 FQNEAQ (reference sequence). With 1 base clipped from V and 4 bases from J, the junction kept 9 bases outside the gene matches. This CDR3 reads CASSLVAGQGNRETQYF. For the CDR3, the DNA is TGTGCCAGCAGCTTAGTGGCGGGACAGGGGAATAGAGAGACCCAGTACTTC.

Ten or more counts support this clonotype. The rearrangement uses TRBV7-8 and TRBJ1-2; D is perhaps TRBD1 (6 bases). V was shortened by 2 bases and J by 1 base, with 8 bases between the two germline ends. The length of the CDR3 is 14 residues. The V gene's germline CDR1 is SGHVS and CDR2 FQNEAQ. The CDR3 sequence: CASSLRQVNYGYTF. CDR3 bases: TGTGCCAGCAGCTTACGACAGGTTAACTATGGCTACACCTTC.

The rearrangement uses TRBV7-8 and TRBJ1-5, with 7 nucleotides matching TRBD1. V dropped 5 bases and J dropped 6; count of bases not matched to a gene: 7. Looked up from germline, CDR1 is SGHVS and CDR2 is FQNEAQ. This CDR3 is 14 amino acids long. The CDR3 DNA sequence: TGTGCCAGCAGCCCGATCCAGGGGGTTCAGCCCCAGCATTTT. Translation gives CASSPIQGVQPQHF.